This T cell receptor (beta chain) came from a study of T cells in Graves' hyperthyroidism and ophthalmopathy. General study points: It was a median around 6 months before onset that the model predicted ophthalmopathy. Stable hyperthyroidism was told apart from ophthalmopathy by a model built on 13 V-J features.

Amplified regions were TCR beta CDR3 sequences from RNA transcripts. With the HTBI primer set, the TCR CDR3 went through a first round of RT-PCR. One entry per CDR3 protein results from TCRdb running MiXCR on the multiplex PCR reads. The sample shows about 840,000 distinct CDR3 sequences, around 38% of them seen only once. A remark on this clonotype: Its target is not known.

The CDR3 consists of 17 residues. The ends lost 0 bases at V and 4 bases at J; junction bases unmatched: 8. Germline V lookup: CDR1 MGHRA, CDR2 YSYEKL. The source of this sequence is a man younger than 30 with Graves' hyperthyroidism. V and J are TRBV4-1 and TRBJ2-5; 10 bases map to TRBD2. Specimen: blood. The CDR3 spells CASSQDGESGGAETQYF. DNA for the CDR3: TGCGCCAGCAGCCAAGATGGGGAGAGCGGGGGGGCAGAGACCCAGTACTTC.